The 15 T cell receptor beta chains listed next were all sequenced from one sample in a study of shared clonotypes between healthy human individuals. The method was immunoSEQ multiplex PCR; TCRdb's version includes in-frame clones alone and lacks a portion of them. The sample includes about 120,000 clones, about 70% of them seen just once. Sequencing used memory CD8+ T cells sorted from blood. Regarding subset: CD45RO+ cells pooled with CCR7-negative TemRA cells. Receptors were obtained from a woman between 25 and 40 years old in good health.

The chain recombines TRBV10-3 with TRBJ2-7; TRBD1 is a possible D gene (5 bases). Germline V CDR1 and CDR2: ENHRY, SYGVKD. This CDR3 contains 15 residues. V lost 2 bases to trimming and J lost 5 bases, with 16 bases between them. CDR3: CAISEGLGDWNEQYF. The CDR3 region has the DNA TGTGCCATCAGTGAGGGGTTAGGGGATTGGAACGAGCAGTACTTC.

The gene calls are TRBV10-3 and TRBJ1-1; a possible D gene is TRBD1 (5 bases). CDR1 is ENHRY and CDR2 is SYGVKD in the germline V gene. The CDR3 extends over 15 amino acids. Trimming left V 3 bases short and J 4 bases short, with 15 bases between. CDR3 sequence: CAISDQGGAGTEAFF. The CDR3 DNA reads as TGTGCCATCAGTGATCAGGGAGGGGCAGGCACTGAAGCTTTCTTT.

This clone has more than one count but fewer than ten. The chain has TRBV6-1 and TRBJ2-7; no definite D call. The CDR3 length is 14 residues. V lost 1 base and J 0 bases, leaving 7 bases between the germline ends. Per germline, CDR1 MNHNS and CDR2 SASEGT. The chain's CDR3 is CASSEVVSSYEQYF. For the CDR3, the DNA is TGTGCCAGCAGTGAAGTCGTCAGCTCCTACGAGCAGTACTTC.

This clone was found many times. This sample also contains other DNA sequences that code for the same CDR3. This chain connects TRBV6-4 to TRBJ2-3; D is ambiguous. Trimming left V 3 bases short and J 0 bases short, with 7 bases between. This CDR3 has 14 residues. Germline CDR1 and CDR2: MRHNA and SNTAGT. The CDR3 sequence is CASSEGGSTDTQYF. CDR3 DNA sequence: TGTGCCAGCAGTGAGGGCGGTAGCACAGATACGCAGTATTTT.

This chain joins TRBV27 and TRBJ2-7; tentatively, D is TRBD1 or TRBD2 (6 bases each). The CDR3 is made up of 13 amino acids. The ends were cut back, 6 bases at V and 3 bases at J, with 12 bases in the middle. Germline CDR1 is MNHEY and CDR2 is SMNVEV (reference sequence). The CDR3 nucleotides read TGTGCCAGCAGCCCCGAGGGGGGCTACGAGCAGTACTTC. It translates to CASSPEGGYEQYF.

The chain links TRBV15 to TRBJ2-5; the match to TRBD1 covers 7 bases. J gave up 4 bases and V 1 base, and 12 bases lay outside the gene matches. Germline CDR1 and CDR2: LNHNV and YYDKDF (reference sequence). This CDR3 has 17 amino acids. Here the CDR3 reads CATSRGYRGAWVETQYF. CDR3 coding DNA: TGTGCCACCAGCAGAGGTTACAGGGGCGCGTGGGTAGAGACCCAGTACTTC.

The V gene is TRBV25-1, the J gene TRBJ2-1; the D is unclear. V lost 2 bases to trimming and J lost 0 bases, with 17 bases between them. The CDR3 runs 18 residues. Germline V gives CDR1 MGHDK, CDR2 SYGVNS. The CDR3 sequence is CASSEETLTPNSYNEQFF. The CDR3 nucleotides read TGTGCCAGCAGTGAAGAGACCTTGACCCCGAACTCCTACAATGAGCAGTTCTTC.

The chain uses TRBV27 and TRBJ1-1; weak D call: TRBD1 (6 bases). The CDR3 extends over 18 amino acids. Germline values: CDR1 MNHEY, CDR2 SMNVEV (reference sequence). The germline V and J ends were trimmed by 6 bases and 0 bases, with 23 bases remaining between them. The CDR3 DNA is TGTGCCAGCAGACCAAAAAAACCGACAGGAAACATGAACACTGAAGCTTTCTTT. Translating it yields CASRPKKPTGNMNTEAFF.

This rearrangement joins TRBV14 to TRBJ2-3; D remains unclear. The CDR3 consists of 12 residues. V lost 6 bases to trimming and J lost 2 bases, with 6 bases between them. The germline gives CDR1 SGHDN, CDR2 FVKESK. The CDR3 reads CASRSFTDTQYF. The CDR3 nucleotides are TGTGCCAGCAGGAGTTTCACAGATACGCAGTATTTT.

This clone appeared many times. This sequence joins TRBV5-1 and TRBJ2-2, with D perhaps being TRBD1 or TRBD2 (5 bases each). Germline loops: CDR1 SGHRS, CDR2 YFSETQ. This CDR3 contains 21 residues. V shed 5 bases and J shed 1 base, with 30 bases lying between them. DNA for the CDR3: TGCGCCAGCAGAAGTCAGGATCTAGGGGACCACCGGGGATTGAACACCGGGGAGCTGTTTTTT. It translates to CASRSQDLGDHRGLNTGELFF.

The genes are TRBV4-1 and TRBJ2-3; D is unresolved. The V end lost 7 bases, the J end lost 1 base, and 15 bases lay between the germline ends. This CDR3 is built from 15 residues. From germline, CDR1 is MGHRA and CDR2 YSYEKL. As DNA, the CDR3 is TGCGCCAGCAAGGTCCGAGGCGGCGGCACAGATACGCAGTATTTT. Encoded protein: CASKVRGGGTDTQYF.

The J gene is TRBJ2-7, the V gene TRBV11-3; D remains ambiguous. Germline lookup yields CDR1 SGHNT and CDR2 YENEEA. Trimming pared 8 bases from V and 5 bases from J, leaving 16 bases between. This CDR3 comprises 13 residues. In DNA form, the CDR3 reads TGTGCCAGCTCCGTTCGAGGCGCGGACGAGCAGTACTTC. It specifies CASSVRGADEQYF.

This clone was detected a few times. Other DNA sequences in the same sample also yield this CDR3. V gene TRBV9 combines with J gene TRBJ2-1; TRBD2 matches 10 bases. Trimming removed 1 base from V and 5 bases from J; junction bases left unmatched: 3. CDR1 and CDR2 (germline): SGDLS, YYNGEE. The CDR3 is 15 residues long. CDR3 bases: TGTGCCAGCAGCGTATTGACTAGCGGGCACAATGAGCAGTTCTTC. It yields the protein CASSVLTSGHNEQFF.

The genes are TRBV6-4 and TRBJ2-7; TRBD1 matches 9 bases. This CDR3 is 15 amino acids long. J gave up 3 bases and V 3 bases, and 6 bases lay outside the gene matches. Germline V CDR1 and CDR2: MRHNA, SNTAGT. The CDR3 spells CASSEATGGHYEQYF. The CDR3 DNA follows: TGTGCCAGCAGTGAAGCGACAGGGGGACACTACGAGCAGTACTTC.

The chain employs TRBV5-1 and TRBJ2-7; possibly TRBD2 for D (6 bases). The ends were cut back, 4 bases at V and 6 bases at J, with 29 bases in the middle. Per germline, CDR1 SGHRS and CDR2 YFSETQ. The CDR3 is 18 residues long. In DNA form, the CDR3 reads TGCGCCAGCAGCGACGACCGGGACTTTGCGGTCCCATCGTTCGAGCAGTACTTC. The encoded protein is CASSDDRDFAVPSFEQYF.